This T cell receptor beta chain was documented in a study of T cell changes during pregnancy in multiple sclerosis. This clone was seen once. V was clipped by 2 bases and J by 4 bases; unmatched bases: 2. Germline values: CDR1 SEHNR, CDR2 FQNEAQ (reference sequence). The CDR3 is 14 amino acids. Measured with immunoSEQ multiplex PCR; TCRdb has only the in-frame clones, and not every one. The sample consists of 66,000 or so clones, 85% to 90% of them appearing once. The chain recombines TRBV7-9 with TRBJ1-2; 9 nucleotides match TRBD1. This receptor was identified in a female donor in good health, enrolled as a control in a pregnancy study. Specimen: peripheral blood, collected in the first trimester of pregnancy. The CDR3 DNA follows: TGTGCCAGCAGCTTAACAGGGGGCCCCTATGGCTACACCTTC. This gives the protein CASSLTGGPYGYTF.